This T cell receptor beta chain was sequenced in a study of T cells after yellow fever vaccination. The study's findings and limits: It was a small share of clonotypes that appeared in both CD4 and CD8 compartments.

The CDR3 length is 17 residues. V lost 2 bases, J lost 0 bases, and 13 bases lay in between. Germline V CDR1 and CDR2: MGHRA, YSYEKL. Comments on this clonotype: The target antigen is unknown.

TCRdb recomputed calls from the 5' RACE reads with MiXCR, one row per CDR3 protein. There are approximately 90,000 distinct CDR3 sequences in the sample; under 7% occur only once, and over 40% lies in the top ten. The material sequenced was CD8+ T cells sorted from PBMCs, taken 10 days after the yellow fever booster vaccination. The receptor's source is a man aged 18 to 35 who received the YFV17D yellow fever vaccine. This chain links TRBV4-1 with TRBJ2-2, with unresolved D. CDR3 sequence reads: CASSQYMRTPNTGELFF. CDR3 nucleotide sequence: TGCGCCAGCAGCCAATACATGCGCACACCGAACACCGGGGAGCTGTTTTTT.